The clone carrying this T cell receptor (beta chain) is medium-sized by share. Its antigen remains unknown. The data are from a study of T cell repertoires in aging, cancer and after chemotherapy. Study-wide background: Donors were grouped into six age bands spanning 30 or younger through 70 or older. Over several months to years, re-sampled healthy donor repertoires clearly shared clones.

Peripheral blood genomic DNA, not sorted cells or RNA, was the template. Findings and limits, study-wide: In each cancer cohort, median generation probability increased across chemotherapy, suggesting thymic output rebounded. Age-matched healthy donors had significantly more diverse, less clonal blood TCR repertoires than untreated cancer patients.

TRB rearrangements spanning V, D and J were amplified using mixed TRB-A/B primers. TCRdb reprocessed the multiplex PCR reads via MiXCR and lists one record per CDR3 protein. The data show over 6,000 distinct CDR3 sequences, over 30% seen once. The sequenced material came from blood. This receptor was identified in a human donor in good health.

The DNA for the CDR3 is TGTGCCAGTAGTATAGTCGGCCTCACCGGGGAGCTGTTTTTT. Its protein is CASSIVGLTGELFF. The chain links TRBV19 to TRBJ2-2; D unclear. The CDR3 totals 14 residues. Trimming took 1 base from V and 4 from J, leaving 7 bases between them. CDR1 and CDR2 from the germline V gene are LNHDA and SQIVND (reference sequence).